This T cell receptor beta chain was found in a study of T cell repertoires in cytomegalovirus infection. As for this clonotype: As yet, its antigen is unknown.

The CDR3 runs 14 residues. J was trimmed by 5 bases and V by 4 bases; bases with no gene match: 3. The germline V gene encodes CDR1 MNHNS and CDR2 SASEGT. MiXCR, applied by TCRdb to the reads, yields one record per CDR3 protein. The repertoire holds 900,000 to 950,000 distinct CDR3 sequences, roughly 30% seen once, with roughly 13% in the top ten. The chain combines TRBV6-1 with TRBJ2-2; 8 positions match TRBD1. This TCR came from a human donor in good health (CMV status not recorded). Some clones in this sample may be carry-over from other donors' samples. The source material was cultured CD8+ T cells from PBMCs, sampled from culture after CMV antigen stimulation. CDR3 amino acids: CASSARTGTGELFF. CDR3 nucleotide sequence: TGTGCCAGCAGTGCCCGGACAGGGACCGGGGAGCTGTTTTTT.